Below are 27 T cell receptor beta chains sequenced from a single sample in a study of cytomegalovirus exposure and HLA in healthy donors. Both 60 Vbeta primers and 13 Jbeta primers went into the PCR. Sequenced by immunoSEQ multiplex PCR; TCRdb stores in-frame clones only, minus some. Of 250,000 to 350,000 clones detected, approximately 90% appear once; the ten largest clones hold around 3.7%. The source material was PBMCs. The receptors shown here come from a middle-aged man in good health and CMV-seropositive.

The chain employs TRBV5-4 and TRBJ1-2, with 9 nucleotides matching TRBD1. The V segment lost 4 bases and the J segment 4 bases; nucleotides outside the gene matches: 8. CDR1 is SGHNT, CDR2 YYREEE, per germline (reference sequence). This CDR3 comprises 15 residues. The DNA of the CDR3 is TGTGCCAGCAGCCCTGGGACAGGGTTTACCTATGGCTACACCTTC. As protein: CASSPGTGFTYGYTF. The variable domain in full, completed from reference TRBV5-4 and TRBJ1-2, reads ETGVTQSPTHLIKTRGQQVTLRCSSQSGHNTVSWYQQALGQGPQFIFQYYREEENGRGNFPPRFSGLQFPNYSSELNVNALELDDSALYLCASSPGTGFTYGYTFGSGTRLTVV.

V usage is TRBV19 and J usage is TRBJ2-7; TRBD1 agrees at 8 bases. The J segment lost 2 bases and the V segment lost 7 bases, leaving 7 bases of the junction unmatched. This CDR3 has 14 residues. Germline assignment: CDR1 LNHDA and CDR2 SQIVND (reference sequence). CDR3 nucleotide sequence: TGTGCCAGTATGGGACAGGAAATTCCCTACGAGCAGTACTTC. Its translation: CASMGQEIPYEQYF.

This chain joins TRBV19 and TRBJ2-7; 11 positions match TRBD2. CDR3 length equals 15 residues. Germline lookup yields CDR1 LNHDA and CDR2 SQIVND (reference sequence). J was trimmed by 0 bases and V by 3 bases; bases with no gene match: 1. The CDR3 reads CASSMTSGTSYEQYF. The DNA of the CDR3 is TGTGCCAGTAGTATGACTAGCGGGACCTCCTACGAGCAGTACTTC.

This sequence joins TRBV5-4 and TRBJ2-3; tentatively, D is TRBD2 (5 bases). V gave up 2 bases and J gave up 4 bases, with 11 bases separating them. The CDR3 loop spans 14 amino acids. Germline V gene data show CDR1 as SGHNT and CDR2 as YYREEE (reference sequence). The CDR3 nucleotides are TGTGCCAGCAGCTTCACTAGGAGGCCAGATACGCAGTATTTT. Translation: CASSFTRRPDTQYF.

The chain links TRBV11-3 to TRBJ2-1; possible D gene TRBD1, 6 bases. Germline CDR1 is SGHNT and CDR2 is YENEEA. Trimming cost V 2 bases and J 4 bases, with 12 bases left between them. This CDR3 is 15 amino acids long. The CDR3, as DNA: TGTGCCAGCAGCTTAAGGGGGAGCCCTTACAATGAGCAGTTCTTC. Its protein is CASSLRGSPYNEQFF.

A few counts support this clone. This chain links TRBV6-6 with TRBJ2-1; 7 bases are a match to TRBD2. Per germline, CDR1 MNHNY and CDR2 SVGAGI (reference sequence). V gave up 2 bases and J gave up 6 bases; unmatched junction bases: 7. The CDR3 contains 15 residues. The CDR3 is CASSYPGGGLNEQFF. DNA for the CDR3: TGTGCCAGCAGTTACCCGGGAGGCGGACTCAATGAGCAGTTCTTC.

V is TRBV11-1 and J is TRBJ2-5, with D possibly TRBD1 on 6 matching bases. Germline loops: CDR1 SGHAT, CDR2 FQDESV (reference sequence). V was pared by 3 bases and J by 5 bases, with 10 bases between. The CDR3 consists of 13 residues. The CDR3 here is CASSLGARETQYF. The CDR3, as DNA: TGTGCCAGCAGCTTGGGGGCGCGGGAGACCCAGTACTTC.

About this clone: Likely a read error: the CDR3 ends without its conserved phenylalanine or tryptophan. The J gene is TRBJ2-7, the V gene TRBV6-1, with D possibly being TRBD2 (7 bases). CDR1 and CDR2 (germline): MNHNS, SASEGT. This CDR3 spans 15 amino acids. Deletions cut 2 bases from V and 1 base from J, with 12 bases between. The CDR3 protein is CASSERGRGSYEQYL. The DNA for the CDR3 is TGTGCCAGCAGTGAACGGGGGAGGGGGTCCTACGAGCAGTACCTC.

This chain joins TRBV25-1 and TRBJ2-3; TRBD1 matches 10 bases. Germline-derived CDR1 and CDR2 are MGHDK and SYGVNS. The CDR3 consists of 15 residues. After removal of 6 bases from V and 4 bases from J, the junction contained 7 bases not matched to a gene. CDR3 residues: CASRRTGGFADTQYF. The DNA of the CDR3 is TGTGCCAGCAGGCGGACAGGGGGTTTTGCAGATACGCAGTATTTT.

CDR3 sequence reads: CAIKRDRSNEQYF. The CDR3 nucleotides are TGCGCCATCAAGCGGGACAGGTCGAACGAGCAGTACTTC. This chain links TRBV10-2 with TRBJ2-7, with D perhaps TRBD1 (8 bases). The CDR3 consists of 13 residues. From germline, CDR1 is WSHSY and CDR2 SAAADI. Deletions cut 10 bases from V and 5 bases from J, with 18 bases between.

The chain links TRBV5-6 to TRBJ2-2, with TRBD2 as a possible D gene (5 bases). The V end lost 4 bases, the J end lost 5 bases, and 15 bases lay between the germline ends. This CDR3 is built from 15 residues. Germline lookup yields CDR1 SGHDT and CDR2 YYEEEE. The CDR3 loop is CASSLAPSGTGELFF. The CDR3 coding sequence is TGTGCCAGCAGCCTTGCGCCCTCGGGAACCGGGGAGCTGTTTTTT. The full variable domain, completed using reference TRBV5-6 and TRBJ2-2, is DAGVTQSPTHLIKTRGQQVTLRCSPKSGHDTVSWYQQALGQGPQFIFQYYEEEERQRGNFPDRFSGHQFPNYSSELNVNALLLGDSALYLCASSLAPSGTGELFFGEGSRLTVL.

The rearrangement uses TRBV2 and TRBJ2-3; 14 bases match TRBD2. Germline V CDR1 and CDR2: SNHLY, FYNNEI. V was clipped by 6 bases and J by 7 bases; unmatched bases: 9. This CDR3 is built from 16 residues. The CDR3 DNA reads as TGTGCCAGCAGCCCAGGACTAGCGGGAGGCAAGAATACGCAGTATTTT. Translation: CASSPGLAGGKNTQYF.

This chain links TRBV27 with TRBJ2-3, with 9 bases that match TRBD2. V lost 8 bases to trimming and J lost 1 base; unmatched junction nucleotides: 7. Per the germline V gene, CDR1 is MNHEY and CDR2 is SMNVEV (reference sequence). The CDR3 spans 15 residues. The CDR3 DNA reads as TGTGCCAGCCGACACGCGGGAGGGGGCACAGATACGCAGTATTTT. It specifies CASRHAGGGTDTQYF.

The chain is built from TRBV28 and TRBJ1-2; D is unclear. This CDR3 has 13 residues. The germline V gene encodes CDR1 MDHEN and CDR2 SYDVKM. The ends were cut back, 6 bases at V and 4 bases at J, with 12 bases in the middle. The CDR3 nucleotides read TGTGCCAGCAGCGGGATCTATGGCTATGGCTACACCTTC. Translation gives CASSGIYGYGYTF.

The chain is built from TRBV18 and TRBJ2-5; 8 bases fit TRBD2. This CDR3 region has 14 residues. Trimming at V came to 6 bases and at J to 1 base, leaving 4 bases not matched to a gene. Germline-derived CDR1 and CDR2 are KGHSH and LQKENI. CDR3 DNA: TGTGCCAGCTCGTCGACTAGCGCCCAAGAGACCCAGTACTTC. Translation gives CASSSTSAQETQYF. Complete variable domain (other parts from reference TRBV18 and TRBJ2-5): NAGVMQNPRHLVRRRGQEARLRCSPMKGHSHVYWYRQLPEEGLKFMVYLQKENIIDESGMPKERFSAEFPKEGPSILRIQQVVRGDSAAYFCASSSTSAQETQYFGPGTRLLVL.

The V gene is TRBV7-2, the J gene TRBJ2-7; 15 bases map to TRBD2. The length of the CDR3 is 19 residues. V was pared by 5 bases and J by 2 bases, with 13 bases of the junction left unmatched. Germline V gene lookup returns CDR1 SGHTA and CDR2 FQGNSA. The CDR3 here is CASSVGRQGLAGGPYEQYF. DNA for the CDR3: TGTGCCAGCAGCGTCGGCCGGCAGGGACTAGCGGGAGGTCCCTACGAGCAGTACTTC. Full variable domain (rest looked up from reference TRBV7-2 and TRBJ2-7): GAGVSQSPSNKVTEKGKDVELRCDPISGHTALYWYRQSLGQGLEFLIYFQGNSAPDKSGLPSDRFSAERTGGSVSTLTIQRTQQEDSAVYLCASSVGRQGLAGGPYEQYFGPGTRLTVT.

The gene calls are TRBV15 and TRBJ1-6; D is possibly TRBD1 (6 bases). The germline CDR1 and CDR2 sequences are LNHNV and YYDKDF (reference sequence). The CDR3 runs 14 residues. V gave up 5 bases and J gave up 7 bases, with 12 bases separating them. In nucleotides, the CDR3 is TGTGCCACCAGCCAGCGACAGGTCAATTCACCCCTCCACTTT. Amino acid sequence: CATSQRQVNSPLHF. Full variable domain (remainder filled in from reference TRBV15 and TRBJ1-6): DAMVIQNPRYQVTQFGKPVTLSCSQTLNHNVMYWYQQKSSQAPKLLFHYYDKDFNNEADTPDNFQSRRPNTSFCFLDIRSPGLGDTAMYLCATSQRQVNSPLHFGNGTRLTVT.

The CDR3 reads CASSPSGDYGYTF. The DNA of the CDR3 is TGTGCCAGCAGCCCCTCGGGGGACTATGGCTACACCTTC. The chain is built from TRBV5-4 and TRBJ1-2; perhaps TRBD1 as D (5 bases). The CDR3 covers 13 residues. Germline lookup yields CDR1 SGHNT and CDR2 YYREEE (reference sequence). The V end was cut by 4 bases, the J end by 3 bases, with 10 bases between.

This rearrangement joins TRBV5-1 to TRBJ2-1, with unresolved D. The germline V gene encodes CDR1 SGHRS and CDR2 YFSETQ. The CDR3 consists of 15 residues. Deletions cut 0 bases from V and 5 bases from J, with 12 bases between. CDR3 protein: CASSLVIGQDNEQFF. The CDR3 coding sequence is TGCGCCAGCAGCTTGGTAATTGGGCAGGACAATGAGCAGTTCTTC.

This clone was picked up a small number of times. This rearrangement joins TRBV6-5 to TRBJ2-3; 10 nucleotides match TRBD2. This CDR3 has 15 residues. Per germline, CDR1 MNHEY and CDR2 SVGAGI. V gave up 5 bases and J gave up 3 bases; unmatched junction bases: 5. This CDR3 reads CASSGLAGATDTQYF. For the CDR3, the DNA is TGTGCCAGCAGTGGCCTAGCGGGAGCGACAGATACGCAGTATTTT.

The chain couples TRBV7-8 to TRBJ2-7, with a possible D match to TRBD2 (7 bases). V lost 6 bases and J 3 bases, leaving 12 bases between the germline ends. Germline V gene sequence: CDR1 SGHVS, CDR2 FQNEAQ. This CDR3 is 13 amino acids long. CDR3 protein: CASSTGRDYEQYF. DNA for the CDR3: TGTGCCAGCAGTACAGGGAGGGACTACGAGCAGTACTTC.

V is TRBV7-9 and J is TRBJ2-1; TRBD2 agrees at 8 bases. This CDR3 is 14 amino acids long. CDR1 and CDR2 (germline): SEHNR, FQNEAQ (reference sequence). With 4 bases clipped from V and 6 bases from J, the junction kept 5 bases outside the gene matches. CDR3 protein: CASSSGTRGNEQFF. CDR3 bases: TGTGCCAGCAGCTCCGGGACTAGGGGCAATGAGCAGTTCTTC.

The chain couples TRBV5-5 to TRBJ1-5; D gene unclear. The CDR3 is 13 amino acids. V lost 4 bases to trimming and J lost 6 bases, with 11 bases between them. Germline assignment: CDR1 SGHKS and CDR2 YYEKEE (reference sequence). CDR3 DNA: TGTGCCAGCAGCCCTGATAGTGGTCAGCCCCAGCATTTT. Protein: CASSPDSGQPQHF.

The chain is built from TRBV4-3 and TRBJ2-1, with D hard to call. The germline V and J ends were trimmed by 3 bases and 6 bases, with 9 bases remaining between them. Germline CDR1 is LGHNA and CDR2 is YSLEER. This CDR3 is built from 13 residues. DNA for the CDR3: TGCGCCAGCAGCCACACTACCCTCAATGAGCAGTTCTTC. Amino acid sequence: CASSHTTLNEQFF.

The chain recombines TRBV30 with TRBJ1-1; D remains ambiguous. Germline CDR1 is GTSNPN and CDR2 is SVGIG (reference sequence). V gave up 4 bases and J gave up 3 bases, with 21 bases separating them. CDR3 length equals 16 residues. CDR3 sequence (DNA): TGTGCCTGGATGGAGAGGAGTAGCCAACTAGACACTGAAGCTTTCTTT. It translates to CAWMERSSQLDTEAFF.

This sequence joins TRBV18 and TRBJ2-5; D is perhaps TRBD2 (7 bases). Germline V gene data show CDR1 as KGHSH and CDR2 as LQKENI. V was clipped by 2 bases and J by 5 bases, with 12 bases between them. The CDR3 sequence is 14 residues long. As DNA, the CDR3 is TGTGCCAGCTCACCAAAACAGGGAGGGGAGACCCAGTACTTC. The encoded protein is CASSPKQGGETQYF.

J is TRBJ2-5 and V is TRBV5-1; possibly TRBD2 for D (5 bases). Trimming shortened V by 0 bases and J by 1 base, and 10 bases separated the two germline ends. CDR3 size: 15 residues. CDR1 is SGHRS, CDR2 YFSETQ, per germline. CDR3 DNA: TGCGCCAGCAGCTTGGAGCCTAGCCCCCAAGAGACCCAGTACTTC. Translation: CASSLEPSPQETQYF.